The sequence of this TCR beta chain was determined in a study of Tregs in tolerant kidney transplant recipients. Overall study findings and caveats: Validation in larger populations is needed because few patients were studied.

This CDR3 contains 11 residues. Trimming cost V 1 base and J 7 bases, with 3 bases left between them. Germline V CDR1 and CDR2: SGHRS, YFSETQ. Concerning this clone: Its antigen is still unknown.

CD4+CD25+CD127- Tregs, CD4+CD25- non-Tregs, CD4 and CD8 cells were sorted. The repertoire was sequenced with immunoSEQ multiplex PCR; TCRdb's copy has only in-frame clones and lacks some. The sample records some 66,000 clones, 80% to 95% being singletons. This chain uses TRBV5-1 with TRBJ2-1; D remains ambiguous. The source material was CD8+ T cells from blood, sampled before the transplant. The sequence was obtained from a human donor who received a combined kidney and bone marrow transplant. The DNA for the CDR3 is TGCGCCAGCAGCTTGTCAAATGAGCAGTTCTTC. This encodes CASSLSNEQFF.